One and the same sample provided the 29 T cell receptor beta chains below, sequenced in a study of PD-L1 blockade in urothelial cancer. Here immunoSEQ multiplex PCR was the method, and the copy in TCRdb shows in-frame clones only, minus some. This sample has more than 35,000 clones, with 82% found just once. The sample here was PBMCs, taken around atezolizumab (anti-PD-L1) treatment. These receptors came from an older man with urothelial cancer.

The CDR3 bases are TGCGCCAGCAGCCAAGATGCGGCCCTCGAGCAGTACTTC. This gives the protein CASSQDAALEQYF. The rearrangement uses TRBV4-1 and TRBJ2-7, with unresolved D. Germline V gives CDR1 MGHRA, CDR2 YSYEKL. The CDR3 covers 13 residues. V shed 0 bases and J shed 6 bases, with 9 bases lying between them.

This sequence joins TRBV5-1 and TRBJ2-7, with 12 positions matching TRBD2. The CDR3 is made up of 20 amino acids. Germline-derived CDR1 and CDR2 are SGHRS and YFSETQ. The V and J ends lost 1 base and 0 bases, in that order; junction bases with no gene match: 14. The CDR3 sequence: CASSLTPPGLAGSSSYEQYF. CDR3 in DNA: TGCGCCAGCAGCTTGACGCCTCCGGGACTAGCGGGTTCGAGCTCCTACGAGCAGTACTTC.

The rearrangement links TRBV5-4 to TRBJ2-7; 11 nucleotides match TRBD2. Germline CDR1 SGHNT, CDR2 YYREEE (reference sequence). V lost 4 bases to trimming and J lost 2 bases; unmatched junction nucleotides: 8. The CDR3 runs 16 residues. In DNA form, the CDR3 reads TGTGCCAGCAGCAAAAAACTAGCGGGAGCCGCCTACGAGCAGTACTTC. It codes for CASSKKLAGAAYEQYF. Variable domain in full (rest from reference TRBV5-4 and TRBJ2-7): ETGVTQSPTHLIKTRGQQVTLRCSSQSGHNTVSWYQQALGQGPQFIFQYYREEENGRGNFPPRFSGLQFPNYSSELNVNALELDDSALYLCASSKKLAGAAYEQYFGPGTRLTVT.

Only one count was recorded for this clone. The genes are TRBV6-5 and TRBJ1-4; perhaps TRBD1 as D (5 bases). CDR3 length: 12 residues. In germline, CDR1 is MNHEY, CDR2 SVGAGI. V was pared by 2 bases and J by 13 bases, with 11 bases between. CDR3 loop: CASSYRGGGLFF. The CDR3 DNA is TGTGCCAGCAGTTACCGGGGGGGAGGACTGTTTTTT.

This rearrangement joins TRBV18 to TRBJ2-7; D not resolved. Germline CDR1 and CDR2: KGHSH and LQKENI. The V and J ends lost 6 bases and 3 bases respectively, with 27 bases between them. The CDR3 spans 18 residues. The DNA for the CDR3 is TGTGCCAGCTCCCTACTTTCCCCAATATCGATCGACTTCTACGAGCAGTACTTC. As protein: CASSLLSPISIDFYEQYF.

This chain joins TRBV5-4 and TRBJ2-1, with 7 nucleotides matching TRBD1. V lost 0 bases, J lost 2 bases, and 2 bases stayed unmatched. This CDR3 contains 15 residues. In germline, CDR1 is SGHNT, CDR2 YYREEE (reference sequence). The CDR3 here is CASSLGGTAYNEQFF. In DNA form, the CDR3 reads TGTGCCAGCAGCTTGGGGGGGACAGCCTACAATGAGCAGTTCTTC.

The rearrangement uses TRBV7-8 and TRBJ1-1; TRBD1 might be the D (5 bases). V was pared by 4 bases and J by 11 bases, with 17 bases between. CDR3 length: 13 residues. Per the germline V gene, CDR1 is SGHVS and CDR2 is FQNEAQ. CDR3: CASSWTPGRDAFF. In DNA form, the CDR3 reads TGTGCCAGCAGCTGGACCCCAGGGCGCGATGCTTTCTTT.

This clone is a singleton in its sample. The rearrangement joins TRBV14 to TRBJ2-1; 14 bases match TRBD2. V trimming: 5 bases; J trimming: 2 bases; junction bases outside the gene matches: 8. The CDR3 is made up of 18 amino acids. The germline gives CDR1 SGHDN, CDR2 FVKESK. The CDR3 sequence: CASSLRGLAGAAYNEQFF. CDR3 in DNA: TGTGCCAGCAGCTTAAGGGGACTAGCGGGAGCAGCCTACAATGAGCAGTTCTTC.

This chain uses TRBV5-6 with TRBJ1-2, with 8 nucleotides matching TRBD1. The CDR3 is 15 residues long. Unmatched junction bases numbered 10, after V lost 3 bases and J lost 6 bases. Germline V gene data show CDR1 as SGHDT and CDR2 as YYEEEE. CDR3 protein: CASSYRDRRADGYTF. The CDR3 nucleotides are TGTGCCAGCAGCTACCGGGACAGGAGGGCTGATGGCTACACCTTC.

The genes are TRBV28 and TRBJ2-2, with 7 bases fitting TRBD1. V gave up 6 bases and J gave up 3 bases; unmatched junction bases: 19. CDR3 length: 19 residues. Germline V gene data show CDR1 as MDHEN and CDR2 as SYDVKM. CDR3 sequence: CASSLPGTETPVHTGELFF. CDR3 nucleotides: TGTGCCAGCAGCCTCCCAGGGACAGAAACTCCCGTACACACCGGGGAGCTGTTTTTT.

This chain uses TRBV4-3 with TRBJ2-1; tentative D call: TRBD2 (6 bases). The germline V gene has CDR1 LGHNA and CDR2 YSLEER. The CDR3 runs 13 residues. V gave up 0 bases and J gave up 13 bases, with 13 bases separating them. The CDR3 DNA is TGCGCCAGCAGCCAAGAAGGAGGTGGGACTCAGTTCTTC. This encodes CASSQEGGGTQFF.

The V call is TRBV29-1, the J call TRBJ1-1, with D hard to call. V was pared by 3 bases and J by 1 base, with 6 bases between. This CDR3 spans 12 amino acids. CDR1 is SQVTM, CDR2 ANQGSEA, per germline. The CDR3 DNA is TGCAGCGTTGAGGAGGGGAACACTGAAGCTTTCTTT. Its translation: CSVEEGNTEAFF.

V is TRBV28 and J is TRBJ2-5; 9 nucleotides align to TRBD1. V lost 4 bases and J lost 5; bases outside the gene matches: 5. The CDR3 is 14 residues long. The germline CDR1 and CDR2 sequences are MDHEN and SYDVKM. This chain's CDR3 is CASSSQGARETQYF. The CDR3 DNA reads TGTGCCAGCAGTTCACAGGGGGCGCGGGAGACCCAGTACTTC.

The rearrangement links TRBV7-9 to TRBJ1-2; D is unresolved. Trimming cost V 1 base and J 6 bases, with 9 bases left between them. Germline V lookup: CDR1 SEHNR, CDR2 FQNEAQ (reference sequence). This CDR3 spans 13 amino acids. The DNA of the CDR3 is TGTGCCAGCAGCTTAGGGGGAGGACATGGCTACACCTTC. It yields the protein CASSLGGGHGYTF. The full variable domain, rest sourced from reference TRBV7-9 and TRBJ1-2, is DTGVSQNPRHKITKRGQNVTFRCDPISEHNRLYWYRQTLGQGPEFLTYFQNEAQLEKSRLLSDRFSAERPKGSFSTLEIQRTEQGDSAMYLCASSLGGGHGYTFGSGTRLTVV.

The chain recombines TRBV4-3 with TRBJ2-3, with D perhaps TRBD1 (6 bases). The germline V gene has CDR1 LGHNA and CDR2 YSLEER. There are 14 residues in the CDR3. The V gene lost 0 bases and the J gene lost 3 bases, with 7 bases spanning the gap. This CDR3 reads CASSQETGTDTQYF. In DNA, the CDR3 is TGCGCCAGCAGCCAAGAAACAGGGACAGATACGCAGTATTTT.

The chain couples TRBV11-2 to TRBJ1-3, with D perhaps matching TRBD1 (6 bases). This CDR3 is built from 15 residues. Germline CDR1 is SGHAT and CDR2 is FQNNGV. V lost 4 bases and J lost 4, with 14 bases in between. The CDR3 spells CASSSTGSAGNTIYF. For the CDR3, the DNA is TGTGCCAGCAGCTCGACAGGATCTGCGGGAAACACCATATATTTT.

In this sample, this clone turned up a few times. V is TRBV6-1 and J is TRBJ1-3; no reliable D call. Trimming left V 8 bases short and J 0 bases short, with 8 bases between. The CDR3 totals 13 residues. CDR1 MNHNS and CDR2 SASEGT come from the germline V gene. The CDR3 spells CASLLSSGNTIYF. The CDR3 coding sequence is TGTGCCAGCCTTCTCAGCTCTGGAAACACCATATATTTT.

The chain recombines TRBV11-2 with TRBJ2-2, with 9 bases fitting TRBD1. CDR1 and CDR2 from the germline V gene are SGHAT and FQNNGV. This CDR3 has 16 amino acids. J lost 5 bases, V lost 5 bases, and 9 bases had no gene match. In nucleotides, the CDR3 is TGTGCCAGCAGCCCACTCAAAGGGACAGGGACCGGGGAGCTGTTTTTT. This translates into CASSPLKGTGTGELFF.

V usage is TRBV29-1 and J usage is TRBJ1-2, with 9 nucleotides matching TRBD1. Germline V lookup: CDR1 SQVTM, CDR2 ANQGSEA. Germline trimming cut 5 bases from V and 3 bases from J; bases unmatched to any gene: 4. This CDR3 is built from 13 residues. CDR3 sequence reads: CSVSRDRDYGYTF. CDR3 DNA sequence: TGCAGCGTTTCTAGGGACAGGGACTATGGCTACACCTTC.

The V and J genes are TRBV14 and TRBJ1-1; D not certain. CDR3 length: 15 amino acids. In germline, CDR1 is SGHDN, CDR2 FVKESK. V lost 1 base to trimming and J lost 2 bases, with 11 bases between them. CDR3 sequence (DNA): TGTGCCAGCAGCCAAGGGGCCTGGCATAACACTGAAGCTTTCTTT. Protein: CASSQGAWHNTEAFF. The whole variable domain, remainder taken from reference TRBV14 and TRBJ1-1, is EAGVTQFPSHSVIEKGQTVTLRCDPISGHDNLYWYRRVMGKEIKFLLHFVKESKQDESGMPNNRFLAERTGGTYSTLKVQPAELEDSGVYFCASSQGAWHNTEAFFGQGTRLTVV.

This chain joins TRBV6-1 and TRBJ2-7; perhaps TRBD1 as D (6 bases). Trimming removed 5 bases from V and 3 bases from J, with 11 bases in between. Germline CDR1 is MNHNS and CDR2 is SASEGT. The CDR3 length is 13 residues. The CDR3: CASSQDRHYEQYF. The CDR3 nucleotides read TGTGCCAGCAGTCAAGACAGGCACTACGAGCAGTACTTC.

The chain employs TRBV4-3 and TRBJ2-2; D is uncertain. The germline V gene encodes CDR1 LGHNA and CDR2 YSLEER. V lost 0 bases, J lost 3 bases, and 8 bases lay in between. This CDR3 spans 15 amino acids. CDR3 coding DNA: TGCGCCAGCAGCCAAGATTCGTCTCACACCGGGGAGCTGTTTTTT. This sequence encodes CASSQDSSHTGELFF.

J is TRBJ2-1 and V is TRBV7-2; TRBD2 matches at 10 bases. J lost 4 bases, V lost 4 bases, and 4 bases had no gene match. Germline lookup yields CDR1 SGHTA and CDR2 FQGNSA. The length of the CDR3 is 15 residues. The CDR3 bases are TGTGCCAGCAGCTCTAGCGGGGGACCTTACAATGAGCAGTTCTTC. This codes for CASSSSGGPYNEQFF. Drawing the rest from reference TRBV7-2 and TRBJ2-1, the complete variable domain is GAGVSQSPSNKVTEKGKDVELRCDPISGHTALYWYRQSLGQGLEFLIYFQGNSAPDKSGLPSDRFSAERTGGSVSTLTIQRTQQEDSAVYLCASSSSGGPYNEQFFGPGTRLTVL.

The chain has TRBV11-3 and TRBJ2-5; 7 nucleotides match TRBD2. Germline CDR1 reads SGHNT; CDR2 reads YENEEA. This CDR3 is 15 amino acids long. Losses at the gene ends were 1 base for V and 4 bases for J; bases not matched to a gene: 6. CDR3 sequence reads: CASSLGREFRETQYF. CDR3 nucleotides: TGTGCCAGCAGCTTAGGGCGGGAGTTCCGAGAGACCCAGTACTTC.

J is TRBJ2-1 and V is TRBV6-4; a weak D match, TRBD2 (7 bases). The germline V gene has CDR1 MRHNA and CDR2 SNTAGT. Trimming cost V 6 bases and J 12 bases, with 18 bases left between them. The CDR3 has 13 amino acids. The CDR3 sequence: CASSETGGLRQFF. CDR3 nucleotide sequence: TGTGCCAGCAGCGAGACGGGGGGCCTTAGGCAGTTCTTC.

The V and J genes are TRBV6-1 and TRBJ1-2; D uncertain. Per germline, CDR1 MNHNS and CDR2 SASEGT. The CDR3 runs to 13 residues. The CDR3 loop is CAGFDSTNYGYTF. The CDR3 coding sequence is TGTGCAGGTTTTGACTCTACTAACTATGGCTACACCTTC.

The V and J genes are TRBV18 and TRBJ2-7; 9 positions match TRBD1. This CDR3 contains 14 residues. Trimming at V came to 4 bases and at J to 2 bases, leaving 3 bases not matched to a gene. From germline, CDR1 is KGHSH and CDR2 LQKENI. The CDR3 nucleotides read TGTGCCAGCTCACAGGGACAGGGAACCTACGAGCAGTACTTC. This encodes CASSQGQGTYEQYF.

V usage is TRBV19 and J usage is TRBJ1-2, with 10 bases identical to TRBD1. This CDR3 has 16 amino acids. V lost 4 bases and J lost 6; bases outside the gene matches: 11. Looked up from germline, CDR1 is LNHDA and CDR2 is SQIVND (reference sequence). CDR3 sequence reads: CASSKSTGGFLDGYTF. The CDR3 DNA follows: TGTGCCAGTAGTAAATCGACAGGGGGCTTTTTGGATGGCTACACCTTC.

The chain joins TRBV7-2 to TRBJ1-4; TRBD1 matches 7 bases. V trimming: 4 bases; J trimming: 4 bases; junction bases outside the gene matches: 3. This CDR3 spans 14 amino acids. Looked up from germline, CDR1 is SGHTA and CDR2 is FQGNSA. Written as DNA, the CDR3 is TGTGCCAGCAGCTCGGGACAGTTTAATGAAAAACTGTTTTTT. The encoded protein is CASSSGQFNEKLFF.